Sequencing of this TCR beta chain was carried out in a study of T cell responses to AZD1222 COVID-19 vaccine (dated by TCRdb to the early 2020s). At the level of the whole study: AZD1222 recipients whose second dose came at about 4 weeks and those whose second dose came at about 12 weeks were combined into one group, since spike-specific TCR depth and breadth did not differ between the two schedules. Trial participants were enrolled into age subgroups of 18-55, 56-69 and 70-plus years, which contained approximately 150, 30 and 60 TCR-sequenced participants, respectively. TCR sequencing covered fewer than 250 trial participants: nearly 210 given two doses of AZD1222 and approximately 26 given two doses of MenACWY control vaccine.

The CDR3 regions of human TCRbeta chains were subjected to immunosequencing. As for the authors' bioinformatics: Repertoire TCRs were checked for matches against a reference library of SARS-CoV-2-specific TCRs that had been generated using the MIRA antigen-specificity platform. Breadth was defined as the fraction of unique TCRs that were SARS-CoV-2-associated. Depth was defined as the fraction of total T cells that were SARS-CoV-2-associated. Using the MIRA data, each spike-specific TCR was mapped to the spike region that the TCR reacts to and placed in a CD4 or CD8 class. Log10-transformed breadth and depth values were compared by one-way ANOVA with Sidak's multiple comparisons tests. TCRdb carries this immuneACCESS record with in-frame sequences only. Its versions omit some clonotypes, under half of them owing to an unresolved V gene in the studies checked, with the rest unexplained. The V and J calls and clone size come from that table; D and trimming were worked out from the DNA. The sample table lists 78,000 or so clones, 88% of them with a count of one. The ten largest account for 20% of the sample.

The germline V gene supplies CDR1 SGHTA and CDR2 FQGNSA. After removal of 1 base from V and 7 bases from J, the junction retains 12 bases not matched to a gene. Including cysteine and phenylalanine, the CDR3 has 17 amino acids. Here the CDR3 DNA is all that survives: 51 bases in frame from base 1. Overall study outcomes, separate from this receptor: Participants were mostly white British and included more females than males, and it was suggested by the authors that clonal diversity may have been underestimated. In the small 56-69-year group, the increase in depth fell short of significance, most likely because of low power. Vaccine-associated CD4 TCRs spanned the whole spike protein, with dominant responses in regions 160-218 and 743-854. Because no samples from the day 14 peak response were available, repertoires could be characterized only after the peak T cell response. Nearly half of unique spike-specific TCRs reportedly recognized epitopes outside regions mutated in the B.1.351 and B.1.1.7 variants. After two AZD1222 doses, spike-specific TCR breadth and depth were significantly higher than at day 0 and than in MenACWY recipients. Conclusions about previously exposed vaccinees were limited because only a handful of AZD1222 recipients were SARS-CoV-2 seropositive at baseline.

The time point label on this specimen signifies: baseline before first vaccination. Samples from vaccinated people were obtained from the UK trials COV001 and COV002, which included a single-blind randomized controlled phase 2/3 trial of AZD1222 (ChAdOx1 nCoV-19) in healthy adults. For TCRbeta chain sequencing, PBMC samples were collected from trial participants at day 0 and at day 28 after the second dose. This clone was detected once. Its specific antigen is unknown. Base-call qualities are not available, and no considerably larger clone is one nucleotide away. In this chain, TRBV7-2 is recombined with TRBJ2-7, and 11 junctional nucleotides match TRBD1. Material: peripheral blood, obtained on day 0 of AZD1222 vaccination. The TCR sequence derives from an adult in good health. At the DNA level, the sequence is TGTGCCAGCAGCTTAGTTCTAAGGACAGGGGGCCCCCTGGAGCAGTACTTC. Translated, this gives CASSLVLRTGGPLEQYF.